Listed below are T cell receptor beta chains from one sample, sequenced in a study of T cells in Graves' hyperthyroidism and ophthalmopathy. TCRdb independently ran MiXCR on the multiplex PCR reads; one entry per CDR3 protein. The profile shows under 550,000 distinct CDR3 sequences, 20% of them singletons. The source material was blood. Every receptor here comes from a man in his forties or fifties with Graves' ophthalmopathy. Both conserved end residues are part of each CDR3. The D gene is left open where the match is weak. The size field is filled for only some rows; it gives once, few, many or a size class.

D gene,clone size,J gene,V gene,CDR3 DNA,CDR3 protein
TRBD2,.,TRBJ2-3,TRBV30,TGTGGCTGGAGTACCGGGACTAGCGGCAGCACAGATACGCAGTATTTT,CGWSTGTSGSTDTQYF
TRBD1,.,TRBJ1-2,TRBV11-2,TGTGCCAGCGGATACCCCCCTACCGGGACAGGGAACTATGGCTACACCTTC,CASGYPPTGTGNYGYTF
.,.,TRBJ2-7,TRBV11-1,TGTGCCAGCAGCCCGGAGACAGGGGAGGGCTACGAGCAGTACTTC,CASSPETGEGYEQYF
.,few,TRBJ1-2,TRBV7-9,TGTGCCAGCAGCCCGGAAAGCTCTAACTATGGCTACACCTTC,CASSPESSNYGYTF
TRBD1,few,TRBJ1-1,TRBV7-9,TGTGCCAGCAGCTCGTCGACAGGGGAAGACACTGAAGCTTTCTTT,CASSSSTGEDTEAFF
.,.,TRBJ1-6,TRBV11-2,TGTGCCAGCAGCTTAGACAGGGGACTAAATTCACCCCTCCACTTT,CASSLDRGLNSPLHF
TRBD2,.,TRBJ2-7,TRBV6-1,TGTGCCAGCAGTGCCCTAGGCGGGGGGCGCTGGGAGCAGTACTTC,CASSALGGGRWEQYF
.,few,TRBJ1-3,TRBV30,TGTGCCTGGAGTGTAACCGACACCATATATTTT,CAWSVTDTIYF
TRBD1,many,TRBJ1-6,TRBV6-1,TGTGCCAGCGGCAGGGGGACAGTCGTTGGTTCGAGCAATTCACCCCTCCACTTT,CASGRGTVVGSSNSPLHF
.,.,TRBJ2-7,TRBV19,TGTGCCAGTAGTATAAAGAGTCCGCCCTCCTACGAGCAGTACTTC,CASSIKSPPSYEQYF
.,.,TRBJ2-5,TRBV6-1,TGTGCCAGCGAAGGGTTTCAAGAGACCCAGTACTTC,CASEGFQETQYF
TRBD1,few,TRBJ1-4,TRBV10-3,TGTGCCATCAGTGCGGGCAGGGGGCTAGGTGAAAAACTGTTTTTT,CAISAGRGLGEKLFF
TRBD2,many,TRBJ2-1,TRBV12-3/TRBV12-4,TGTGCCAGCAGCTCTGGGACTAGCGGGGGGAATGAGCAGTTCTTC,CASSSGTSGGNEQFF
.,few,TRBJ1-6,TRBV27,TGTGCCAGCAGTTTAGAAAGACCGGTGCCGGGCCGTAATTCACCCCTCCACTTT,CASSLERPVPGRNSPLHF
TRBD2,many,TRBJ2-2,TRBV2,TGTGCCAGCAGGAGCTTGCGGCGGGAGGGCCCCGGGGAGCTGTTTTTT,CASRSLRREGPGELFF
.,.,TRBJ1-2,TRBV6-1,TGTGCCAGCAGACCCGCCTCAGGGCGTTCTAACTATGGCTACACCTTC,CASRPASGRSNYGYTF
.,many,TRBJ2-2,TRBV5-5,TGTGCCAGCAGCCTCGGAGGTACGAACACCGGGGAGCTGTTTTTT,CASSLGGTNTGELFF
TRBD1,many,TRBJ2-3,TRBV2,TGTGCCGGCATTCCACTCGGCGGGACAGGGAGCACAGATACGCAGTATTTT,CAGIPLGGTGSTDTQYF
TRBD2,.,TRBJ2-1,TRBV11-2,TGTGCCTGGAGTCCCCCCCGGACTAGCGGGAGAGGGCATGAGCAGTTCTTC,CAWSPPRTSGRGHEQFF
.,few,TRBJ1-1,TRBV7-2,TGTGCCAGCAGCTTAGGGCAGGCCCTGAACACTGAAGCTTTCTTT,CASSLGQALNTEAFF
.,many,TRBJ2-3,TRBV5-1,TGCGCCAGCAGCTTGGCCTCGGCTAGCAAGATCGATACGCAGTATTTT,CASSLASASKIDTQYF
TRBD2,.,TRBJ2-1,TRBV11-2,TGTGCCAGCGGATACCCCCCTACCGGGACTAGCGGGACAGAGCAGTTCTTC,CASGYPPTGTSGTEQFF
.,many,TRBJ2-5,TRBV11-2,TGTGCCAGCAGCTTAACAGGGATGGGGGAGACCCAGTACTTC,CASSLTGMGETQYF
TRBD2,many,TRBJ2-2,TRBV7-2,TGTGCCAGCAGCCGCCCGGGACTAGACTCCGGGGAGCTGTTTTTT,CASSRPGLDSGELFF
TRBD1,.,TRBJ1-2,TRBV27,TGTGCCAGCAGTTTAAGCTTTCCGGGACAGGGTTATGGCTACACCTTC,CASSLSFPGQGYGYTF
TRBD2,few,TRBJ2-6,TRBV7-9,TGTGCCAGCAGCTTATACACTAGCGGGAGAAGTGGGGCCAACGTCCTGACTTTC,CASSLYTSGRSGANVLTF
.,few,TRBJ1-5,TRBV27,TGTGCCAGCAGTCCCGTGGGCCTTCATCAGCCCCAGCATTTT,CASSPVGLHQPQHF
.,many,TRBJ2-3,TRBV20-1,TGCAGTGCTAGGGAGGCCAGTACAGATACGCAGTATTTT,CSAREASTDTQYF
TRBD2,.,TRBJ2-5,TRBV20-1,TGCAGTTATCCTAGCGGGAGTGTAGAGACCCAGTACTTC,CSYPSGSVETQYF
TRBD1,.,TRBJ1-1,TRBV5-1,TGCGCCAGCAGCTTGCAATCCGACAGGGGGACTGAAGCTTTCTTT,CASSLQSDRGTEAFF
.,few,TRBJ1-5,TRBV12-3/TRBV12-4,TGTGCCAGCAGTTTACAGGTAAATCAGCCCCAGCATTTT,CASSLQVNQPQHF
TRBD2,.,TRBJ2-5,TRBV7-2,TGTGCCAGCAGCTTAAGACGGGGGGTTCAAGAGACCCAGTACTTC,CASSLRRGVQETQYF
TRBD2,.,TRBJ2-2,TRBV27,TGTGCCATCCGAGCGGGGGGGCTCGACACCGGGGAGCTGTTTTTT,CAIRAGGLDTGELFF
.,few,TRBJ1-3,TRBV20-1,TGCAGTGCTGACCTCCGTGGGAGCTACTCTGGAAACACCATATATTTT,CSADLRGSYSGNTIYF
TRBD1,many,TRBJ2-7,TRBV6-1,TGTGCCAGCAGTTGGACAGGAGACTCCTACGAGCAGTACTTC,CASSWTGDSYEQYF
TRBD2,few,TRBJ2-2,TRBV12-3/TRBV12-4,TGTGCCAGCAGACCTAGCGGGGGTCTGCGCGGGGAGCTGTTTTTT,CASRPSGGLRGELFF
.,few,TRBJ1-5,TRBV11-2,TGTGCCAGCAGCTTAGACGGCAGGAATCAGCCCCAGCATTTT,CASSLDGRNQPQHF
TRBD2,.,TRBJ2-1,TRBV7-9,TGTGCCAGCAGCTTAAATCTAGCGGGAGGAAACAATGAGCAGTTCTTC,CASSLNLAGGNNEQFF
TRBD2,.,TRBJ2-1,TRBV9,TGTGCCAGCAGCGTAGGGACTAGGAACAATGAGCAGTTCTTC,CASSVGTRNNEQFF
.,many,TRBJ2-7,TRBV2,TGTGCCAGCAGTGTAGATAAGCGAAGGTACGAGCAGTACTTC,CASSVDKRRYEQYF
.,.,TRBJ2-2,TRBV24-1,TGTGCCACCAGTGTCGCGGGACCTAACACCGGGGAGCTGTTTTTT,CATSVAGPNTGELFF
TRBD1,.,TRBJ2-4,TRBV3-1,TGTGCCAGCAGCCAAGCCGTCCTACAGGGGCCGGCCAAAAACATTCAGTACTTC,CASSQAVLQGPAKNIQYF